The 17 T cell receptor beta chains reported below all come from one sample, sequenced in a study of beta chain features in type 1 diabetes. Expressed TCRB transcripts got sequenced, as all isolated RNA was reverse transcribed. The repertoire was sequenced with immunoSEQ multiplex PCR; TCRdb's copy has only in-frame clones and lacks some. This table has about 240,000 clones, 27% appearing once. Sequencing input: central memory CD4+ T cells from blood. The receptors shown here come from a man in his thirties or forties in good health.

The J gene is TRBJ2-4, the V gene TRBV28; D gene uncertain. Germline lookup yields CDR1 MDHEN and CDR2 SYDVKM. The CDR3 is 13 residues long. V lost 8 bases to trimming and J lost 1 base, with 9 bases between them. CDR3 protein: CASGTGAKNIQYF. CDR3 DNA sequence: TGTGCCAGCGGAACTGGGGCCAAAAACATTCAGTACTTC.

V is TRBV19 and J is TRBJ2-1; 8 bases map to TRBD2. CDR1 is LNHDA and CDR2 is SQIVND in the germline V gene (reference sequence). The CDR3 is 14 amino acids. Trimming removed 7 bases from V and 8 bases from J; junction bases left unmatched: 10. The CDR3 region has the DNA TGTGCCAGTAAGAGGACTAGCCCCGAGGATGAGCAGTTCTTC. Translation: CASKRTSPEDEQFF.

This clone was seen only a few times. V is TRBV11-1 and J is TRBJ2-1; 8 positions agree with TRBD2. The V gene end was trimmed by 2 bases and the J gene end by 7 bases; junction bases not matched to a gene: 4. The CDR3 length is 14 residues. Germline CDR1 is SGHAT and CDR2 is FQDESV (reference sequence). The CDR3 reads CASSLRLARNEQFF. In DNA form, the CDR3 reads TGTGCCAGCAGCTTAAGACTAGCGCGTAATGAGCAGTTCTTC.

The chain has TRBV6-1 and TRBJ1-2; D might be TRBD1 (5 bases). The CDR3 consists of 16 residues. From germline, CDR1 is MNHNS and CDR2 SASEGT. V lost 4 bases to trimming and J lost 7 bases, with 22 bases between them. The CDR3 DNA follows: TGTGCCAGCAGTGTCACCGGGACTTCTGGAACTATTGGCTACACCTTC. It codes for CASSVTGTSGTIGYTF.

In this sample, this clone turned up many times. The DNA for the CDR3 is TGCAGCGTCGCCAGGGGAATGGAGACCCAGTACTTC. It is translated as CSVARGMETQYF. The chain combines TRBV29-1 with TRBJ2-5; possibly TRBD1 for D (6 bases). The CDR3 runs 12 residues. The germline V gene has CDR1 SQVTM and CDR2 ANQGSEA. V was trimmed by 6 bases and J by 5 bases, leaving 13 bases between them.

The rearrangement uses TRBV11-2 and TRBJ2-3; D may be TRBD2 (6 bases). Trimming took off 5 bases at V and 8 bases at J, with 23 bases between the two ends. There are 16 residues in the CDR3. Germline loops: CDR1 SGHAT, CDR2 FQNNGV. CDR3 residues: CASSPGVSGGGGTQYF. The CDR3 DNA reads as TGTGCCAGCAGCCCCGGGGTTTCCGGGGGAGGAGGTACGCAGTATTTT.

The rearrangement joins TRBV4-2 to TRBJ2-1, with 8 nucleotides matching TRBD1. The CDR3 consists of 14 residues. Germline CDR1 reads LGHNA; CDR2 reads YNFKEQ. V was pared by 0 bases and J by 8 bases, with 3 bases of the junction left unmatched. The CDR3 is CASSQDRQGYEQFF. In DNA, the CDR3 is TGTGCCAGCAGCCAAGATCGACAGGGGTATGAGCAGTTCTTC.

This clone was recorded at least ten times. J is TRBJ2-1 and V is TRBV11-2; TRBD2 is a possible D gene (6 bases). The ends were cut back, 2 bases at V and 8 bases at J, with 13 bases in the middle. The CDR3 covers 14 residues. Germline V gene sequence: CDR1 SGHAT, CDR2 FQNNGV. The CDR3 reads CASSLRAGYDEQFF. The CDR3 DNA is TGTGCCAGCAGCTTAAGGGCGGGGTACGATGAGCAGTTCTTC.

The chain carries TRBV6-5 and TRBJ1-1; D gene ambiguous. Germline CDR1 reads MNHEY; CDR2 reads SVGAGI. V was pared by 6 bases and J by 5 bases, with 7 bases between. The CDR3 consists of 11 residues. CDR3 in DNA: TGTGCCAGCAGCCTCGGGACTGAAGCTTTCTTT. This codes for CASSLGTEAFF.

The genes are TRBV6-6 and TRBJ2-4, with TRBD1 matching over 8 bases. Looked up from germline, CDR1 is MNHNY and CDR2 is SVGAGI (reference sequence). J lost 4 bases, V lost 2 bases, and 4 bases had no gene match. The CDR3 runs 15 residues. CDR3 sequence reads: CASSYTGTGKNIQYF. The DNA of the CDR3 is TGTGCCAGCAGTTACACCGGGACAGGAAAAAACATTCAGTACTTC.

J is TRBJ2-7 and V is TRBV27; D may be TRBD1 (6 bases). Trimming removed 11 bases from V and 4 bases from J, with 21 bases in between. CDR3 length: 14 amino acids. The V gene's germline CDR1 is MNHEY and CDR2 SMNVEV (reference sequence). The CDR3 region has the DNA TGTGCCCAACCGCTTAGGACAGATAATTACGAGCAGTACTTC. Amino acids: CAQPLRTDNYEQYF.

The chain is built from TRBV27 and TRBJ2-5; 11 bases align to TRBD2. The CDR3 spans 15 residues. V was pared by 4 bases and J by 5 bases, with 6 bases of the junction left unmatched. Germline-derived CDR1 and CDR2 are MNHEY and SMNVEV (reference sequence). CDR3 sequence: CASSSSGRWWETQYF. In nucleotides, the CDR3 is TGTGCCAGCAGTTCTAGCGGGAGGTGGTGGGAGACCCAGTACTTC.

The chain is built from TRBV4-2 and TRBJ1-5; D perhaps matches TRBD1 (5 bases). V gave up 3 bases and J gave up 5 bases, with 14 bases separating them. The CDR3 runs to 15 residues. Germline V gene sequence: CDR1 LGHNA, CDR2 YNFKEQ. In DNA, the CDR3 is TGTGCCAGCAGCCACATTCAGGGAGCTGATCAGCCCCAGCATTTT. Protein sequence: CASSHIQGADQPQHF.

The chain links TRBV10-3 to TRBJ2-3, with unresolved D. With 0 bases removed from V and 1 base from J, the gap between germline ends came to 8 bases. Germline-derived CDR1 and CDR2 are ENHRY and SYGVKD. The CDR3 runs 15 residues. DNA of the CDR3: TGTGCCATCAGTGAGTCGGGCCGAGGCACAGATACGCAGTATTTT. It specifies CAISESGRGTDTQYF.

This chain links TRBV30 with TRBJ1-6; no definite D call. CDR1 and CDR2 from the germline V gene are GTSNPN and SVGIG (reference sequence). Between the trimmed V and J ends, which lost 0 bases and 0 bases, there was a span of 9 bases. The CDR3 is 16 amino acids. The CDR3, as DNA: TGTGCCTGGAGTGTATCATCCAGCTCCTATAATTCACCCCTCCACTTT. This translates into CAWSVSSSSYNSPLHF.

The chain couples TRBV29-1 to TRBJ1-1; no definite D call. CDR3 size: 11 residues. CDR1 and CDR2 from the germline V gene are SQVTM and ANQGSEA. The germline V and J ends were trimmed by 7 bases and 4 bases, with 10 bases remaining between them. The CDR3 bases are TGCAGCGACAAATCATCCACTGAAGCTTTCTTT. This translates into CSDKSSTEAFF.

The chain is built from TRBV9 and TRBJ1-3; 7 nucleotides line up with TRBD1. CDR3 length equals 15 residues. Germline V lookup: CDR1 SGDLS, CDR2 YYNGEE. V was pared by 4 bases and J by 4 bases, with 8 bases of the junction left unmatched. The CDR3 protein is CASSLATGVGNTIYF. CDR3 sequence (DNA): TGTGCCAGCAGCTTGGCTACAGGGGTCGGAAACACCATATATTTT.